A selection of T cell receptor beta chains follows, all from one sample in a study of blood T cell repertoires in COVID-19. TCRdb keeps only in-frame clones here, not all; method: immunoSEQ multiplex PCR. The sample has over 80,000 clones, roughly nine tenths seen once. Sequenced input: peripheral blood. Receptor source: a human donor with active COVID-19. The donor label of this sample is uncertain. Both conserved end residues are part of each CDR3. The D gene is left open where the match is weak.

d_gene | v_gene | CDR3aa
. | TRBV7-2 | CARVAGAYGYTF
TRBD2 | TRBV7-2 | CASSQITSGGPQFF
TRBD2 | TRBV5-6 | CASSGLAGGDEQYF
. | TRBV5-1 | CASSLAAAVTEAFF
TRBD1 | TRBV12-5 | CASGLNRGPHPEAFF
. | TRBV14 | CASSLRSRRTGPYNEQFF
TRBD1 | TRBV28 | CASHEMNRGTEAFF
. | TRBV6-5 | CASKRAGEQYF
. | TRBV28 | CASSPRGEVDSPLHF
TRBD1 | TRBV12-3/TRBV12-4 | CASSLVQGAGYTF
TRBD1 | TRBV2 | CASSRGQGYGYTF
. | TRBV12-3/TRBV12-4 | CASSRGDYGYTF
TRBD1 | TRBV12-3/TRBV12-4 | CASSSSRGTEAFF
TRBD1 | TRBV14 | CASSQYRGSSTDTQYF
TRBD2 | TRBV24-1 | CATSGLGRSNQETQYF
. | TRBV6-4 | CASSEGGTEAFF
. | TRBV7-6 | CASSWGEGTEAFF
TRBD2 | TRBV7-2 | CASSSSGGARYEQYF
. | TRBV2 | CASSEEPRKGDGYTF
. | TRBV6-2/TRBV6-3 | CASSYRSSALQETQYF
TRBD1 | TRBV7-9 | CASSLGQGTDTQYF
. | TRBV10-3 | CAISEFELGDLNTEAFF
. | TRBV5-1 | CASRSAPGTEKSPLHF
TRBD2 | TRBV7-2 | CASSLGPPSGVYQETQYF
TRBD1 | TRBV6-5 | CASSPRMDRVYGYTF
. | TRBV7-2 | CASSLSRISGNTIYF
. | TRBV29-1 | CSVGTGPGGDTEAFF
TRBD2 | TRBV5-6 | CASSVTSGVGETQYF